Here is one T cell receptor beta chain with its context. The source of the sample is a study of blood T cells in healthy people across ages. A sample-barcoded 5' primer and a J-beta primer mix were used in a second PCR of about 7 to 12 cycles. A template-switch adaptor containing 12 random nucleotides labeled each cDNA molecule. TCRdb re-analysed the 5' RACE reads in MiXCR, keeping a single row per CDR3 protein. Of about 1.1 million distinct CDR3 sequences in the sample, 35% to 45% were seen once. The sample taken for sequencing was blood. This receptor was taken from a man between 18 and 35 years old in good health.

This chain's CDR3 is CASHRDQNYGYTF. The DNA for the CDR3 is TGTGCCAGCCATCGGGACCAAAACTATGGCTACACCTTC. The J gene is TRBJ1-2, the V gene TRBV5-6; TRBD1 is a possible D gene (5 bases). The V end was cut by 7 bases, the J end by 2 bases, with 12 bases between. The CDR3 has 13 amino acids. Looked up from germline, CDR1 is SGHDT and CDR2 is YYEEEE.